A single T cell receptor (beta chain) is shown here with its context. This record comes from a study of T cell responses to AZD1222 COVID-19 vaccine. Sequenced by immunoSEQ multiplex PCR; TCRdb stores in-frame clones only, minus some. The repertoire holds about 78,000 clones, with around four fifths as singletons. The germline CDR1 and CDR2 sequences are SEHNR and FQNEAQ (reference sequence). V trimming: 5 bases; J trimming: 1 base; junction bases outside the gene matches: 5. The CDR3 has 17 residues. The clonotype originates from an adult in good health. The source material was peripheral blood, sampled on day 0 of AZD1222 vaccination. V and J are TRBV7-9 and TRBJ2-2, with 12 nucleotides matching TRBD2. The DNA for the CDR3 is TGTGCCAGCAGCGCCCGGACTAGCGGGAAGAACACCGGGGAGCTGTTTTTT. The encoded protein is CASSARTSGKNTGELFF.